This is a list of T cell receptor beta chains from one sample in a study of T cells after yellow fever vaccination. From the 5' RACE reads, TCRdb called clonotypes with MiXCR, one entry per CDR3 protein. The sample holds hundreds of thousands of distinct CDR3 sequences, around 5.3% seen once. The specimen was CD4+ T cells sorted from PBMCs, collected on the day of the yellow fever booster vaccination. The receptors were sampled from a man younger than 35 who received the YFV17D yellow fever vaccine. CDR3s include the opening cysteine and the closing phenylalanine or tryptophan. Each record gives: J gene, V gene, D gene, clone size, CDR3 protein, CDR3 DNA. A D gene is named only where the DNA matches it firmly. Clone size is shown for a subset of rows, as once, few, many or a class of expanded clone.

>TRBJ2-1|TRBV11-2|TRBD1|many
CASSWGTVINEQFF
TGTGCCAGCAGCTGGGGGACAGTAATTAATGAGCAGTTCTTC
>TRBJ2-1|TRBV4-3|TRBD2|many
CASSQDHPMTSGGYNEQFF
TGCGCCAGCAGCCAAGACCACCCCATGACTAGCGGAGGTTACAATGAGCAGTTCTTC
>TRBJ1-5|TRBV12-3/TRBV12-4|.|many
CASSLGPRRQPQHF
TGTGCCAGCAGCCTGGGACCTAGGCGGCAGCCCCAGCATTTT
>TRBJ2-5|TRBV6-5|TRBD1|many
CASKPGQGWETQYF
TGTGCCAGCAAACCGGGACAGGGGTGGGAGACCCAGTACTTC
>TRBJ2-7|TRBV3-1|.|.
CASSQSAASSYEQYF
TGTGCCAGCAGCCAATCCGCAGCGAGCTCCTACGAGCAGTACTTC
>TRBJ1-1|TRBV4-2|.|few
CASSQESRGITEAFF
TGTGCCAGCAGCCAAGAATCGCGAGGGATCACTGAAGCTTTCTTT
>TRBJ2-5|TRBV7-8|.|many
CASSYLRGVEETQYF
TGTGCCAGCAGCTATCTCAGGGGTGTCGAAGAGACCCAGTACTTC
>TRBJ1-1|TRBV4-3|TRBD1|few
CASSHGGQGRMSAFF
TGCGCCAGCAGCCATGGTGGACAGGGCAGGATGAGTGCTTTCTTT
>TRBJ2-2|TRBV6-5|.|.
CASIGGKAGELFF
TGTGCCAGCATTGGTGGAAAGGCCGGGGAGCTGTTTTTT
>TRBJ2-1|TRBV20-1|.|few
CSARATRSEQFF
TGCAGTGCTAGAGCCACCCGTAGTGAGCAGTTCTTC
>TRBJ1-4|TRBV29-1|.|few
CSAKLMGEKLFF
TGCAGCGCAAAGTTGATGGGGGAAAAACTGTTTTTT
>TRBJ1-1|TRBV11-2|.|few
CASSLDPGQTEAFF
TGTGCCAGCAGCTTAGATCCAGGGCAGACTGAAGCTTTCTTT
>TRBJ1-2|TRBV12-3/TRBV12-4|.|once
CASSSGQTRYTF
TGTGCCAGCAGCTCCGGACAGACCCGATACACCTTC
>TRBJ2-3|TRBV9|.|.
CASSVAPVRLHTQYF
TGTGCCAGCAGCGTAGCCCCCGTCCGTCTCCATACGCAGTATTTT
>TRBJ2-3|TRBV7-7|.|few
CASSLVAGTDTQYF
TGTGCCAGCAGCTTAGTCGCGGGGACAGATACGCAGTATTTT
>TRBJ1-2|TRBV4-3|.|few
CASSQVPPERGYTF
TGCGCCAGCAGCCAAGTTCCCCCTGAGCGGGGCTACACCTTC
>TRBJ1-1|TRBV12-3/TRBV12-4|.|few
CASTRRDGNTEAFF
TGTGCCAGCACCCGCCGGGACGGGAACACTGAAGCTTTCTTT
>TRBJ2-3|TRBV7-3|TRBD2|many
CASSLNGRGSDTQYF
TGTGCCAGCAGCTTAAACGGGAGGGGGTCAGATACGCAGTATTTT
>TRBJ1-1|TRBV5-4|TRBD1|few
CASRILQGAMNTEAFF
TGTGCCAGCAGGATATTACAGGGGGCGATGAACACTGAAGCTTTCTTT
>TRBJ2-7|TRBV7-2|TRBD2|few
CASSQTSGGAYEQYF
TGTGCCAGCAGCCAGACTAGCGGGGGGGCCTACGAGCAGTACTTC
>TRBJ1-4|TRBV5-8|TRBD1|few
CASSLEARQGMEKLFF
TGTGCCAGCAGCTTGGAGGCCCGACAGGGAATGGAGAAACTGTTTTTT
>TRBJ1-5|TRBV29-1|.|few
CSVGSGGNQPQHF
TGCAGCGTTGGCTCCGGCGGCAATCAGCCCCAGCATTTT
>TRBJ1-1|TRBV6-5|.|few
CASSYRGRAFF
TGTGCCAGCAGTTACAGGGGTAGAGCTTTCTTT
>TRBJ2-1|TRBV5-1|TRBD2|many
CASSLGGGESNEQFF
TGCGCCAGCAGCTTGGGGGGGGGAGAATCAAATGAGCAGTTCTTC
>TRBJ1-3|TRBV14|.|.
CASRDGGTSFGNTIYF
TGTGCCAGCAGAGACGGAGGAACGTCGTTCGGAAACACCATATATTTT
>TRBJ2-2|TRBV7-9|.|few
CASSPPSHWNRELFF
TGTGCCAGCAGCCCACCGTCCCACTGGAACCGGGAGCTGTTTTTT